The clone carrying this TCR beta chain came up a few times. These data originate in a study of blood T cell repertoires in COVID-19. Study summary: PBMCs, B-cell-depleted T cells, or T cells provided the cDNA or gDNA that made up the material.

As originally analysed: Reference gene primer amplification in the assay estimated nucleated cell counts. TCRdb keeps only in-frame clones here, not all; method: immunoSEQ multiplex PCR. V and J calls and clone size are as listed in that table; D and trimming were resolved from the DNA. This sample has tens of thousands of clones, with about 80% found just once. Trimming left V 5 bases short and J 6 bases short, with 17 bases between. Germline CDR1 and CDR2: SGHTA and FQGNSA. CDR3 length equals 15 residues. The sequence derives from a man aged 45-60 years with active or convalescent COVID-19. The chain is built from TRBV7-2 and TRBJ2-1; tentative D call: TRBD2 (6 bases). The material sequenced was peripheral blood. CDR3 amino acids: CASSPEGGRGNEQFF. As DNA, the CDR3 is TGTGCCAGCAGCCCCGAAGGCGGGCGGGGCAATGAGCAGTTCTTC. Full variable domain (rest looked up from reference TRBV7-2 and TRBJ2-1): GAGVSQSPSNKVTEKGKDVELRCDPISGHTALYWYRQSLGQGLEFLIYFQGNSAPDKSGLPSDRFSAERTGGSVSTLTIQRTQQEDSAVYLCASSPEGGRGNEQFFGPGTRLTVL.